Listed below are T cell receptor beta chains from one sample, sequenced in a study of vaccination effects on CD4 cells after COVID-19. These receptors are not linked to any known antigen. Assay: immunoSEQ multiplex PCR; the TCRdb copy retains only in-frame clones and omits some. The sample gives around 60,000 clones, about 72% of which show up once; approximately 3% is in the top ten. Sequenced here: CD4+ T cells from PBMCs cultured with HCoV-NL63 spike peptides, sampled before COVID-19 vaccination. The receptors here all came from a human donor who received a COVID-19 vaccine. CDR3s leave out the opening cysteine and the closing phenylalanine or tryptophan. Fields, in order: CDR3 length, V gene, D gene, J gene, CDR3 protein. D genes are given only for firm matches.

cdr3_length: 11
v_call: TRBV5-1
d_call: .
j_call: TRBJ1-1
cdr3_aa: ASSMGDNTEAF

cdr3_length: 13
v_call: TRBV6-5
d_call: TRBD1
j_call: TRBJ1-2
cdr3_aa: ASSTDRGLYYGYT

cdr3_length: 13
v_call: TRBV5-1
d_call: TRBD1
j_call: TRBJ2-3
cdr3_aa: ASSPLGTDKDTQY

cdr3_length: 13
v_call: TRBV21-1
d_call: .
j_call: TRBJ2-5
cdr3_aa: ASSKRDPVLETQY

cdr3_length: 13
v_call: TRBV12-5
d_call: TRBD1
j_call: TRBJ2-6
cdr3_aa: ASGWTGSGANVLT

cdr3_length: 15
v_call: TRBV7-2
d_call: TRBD1
j_call: TRBJ2-5
cdr3_aa: ASSRLYRDRGQETQY

cdr3_length: 12
v_call: TRBV4-3
d_call: .
j_call: TRBJ1-1
cdr3_aa: ASSHTIMNTEAF

cdr3_length: 15
v_call: TRBV5-1
d_call: TRBD1
j_call: TRBJ1-1
cdr3_aa: ASSPGTGGWRDTEAF

cdr3_length: 13
v_call: TRBV28
d_call: .
j_call: TRBJ1-6
cdr3_aa: ASSPPVGLGSPLH

cdr3_length: 13
v_call: TRBV7-9
d_call: .
j_call: TRBJ2-2
cdr3_aa: ASRLTGWGTGELF

cdr3_length: 12
v_call: TRBV6-5
d_call: .
j_call: TRBJ1-5
cdr3_aa: ASTTGTEDQPQH

cdr3_length: 11
v_call: TRBV28
d_call: .
j_call: TRBJ1-2
cdr3_aa: ASSFNLDYGYT

cdr3_length: 15
v_call: TRBV4-3
d_call: TRBD2
j_call: TRBJ2-1
cdr3_aa: ASSRLPGGATYNEQF

cdr3_length: 11
v_call: TRBV7-8
d_call: .
j_call: TRBJ2-5
cdr3_aa: ASSLERGETQY

cdr3_length: 12
v_call: TRBV4-1
d_call: .
j_call: TRBJ1-5
cdr3_aa: ASSQESGDQPQH

cdr3_length: 13
v_call: TRBV7-2
d_call: .
j_call: TRBJ2-5
cdr3_aa: ASSSSGRIQETQY

cdr3_length: 14
v_call: TRBV6-5
d_call: TRBD1
j_call: TRBJ1-1
cdr3_aa: ASSYSLDRTNTEAF

cdr3_length: 10
v_call: TRBV18
d_call: .
j_call: TRBJ2-1
cdr3_aa: ASSPRPSEQF

cdr3_length: 12
v_call: TRBV19
d_call: .
j_call: TRBJ1-3
cdr3_aa: ASSGTLSGNTIY

cdr3_length: 13
v_call: TRBV24-1
d_call: .
j_call: TRBJ2-5
cdr3_aa: ATSDSSPPFGTQY

cdr3_length: 10
v_call: TRBV24-1
d_call: .
j_call: TRBJ2-3
cdr3_aa: ATGVAPDTQY

cdr3_length: 15
v_call: TRBV9
d_call: TRBD2
j_call: TRBJ2-3
cdr3_aa: ASSQGLAGGFTDTQY

cdr3_length: 14
v_call: TRBV24-1
d_call: TRBD1
j_call: TRBJ2-5
cdr3_aa: ATSDRGTGPQETQY

cdr3_length: 11
v_call: TRBV29-1
d_call: .
j_call: TRBJ1-4
cdr3_aa: SVARGTNEKLF

cdr3_length: 12
v_call: TRBV19
d_call: TRBD1
j_call: TRBJ1-4
cdr3_aa: ASSRTGAGEKLF

cdr3_length: 15
v_call: TRBV4-2
d_call: .
j_call: TRBJ1-3
cdr3_aa: ASSQVYSSISGNTIY

cdr3_length: 12
v_call: TRBV28
d_call: .
j_call: TRBJ1-5
cdr3_aa: ASIPGRVNQPQH

cdr3_length: 11
v_call: TRBV6-6
d_call: .
j_call: TRBJ2-2
cdr3_aa: ASSYSSRGELF

cdr3_length: 13
v_call: TRBV5-1
d_call: .
j_call: TRBJ1-4
cdr3_aa: ASTRDRAGNEKLF

cdr3_length: 12
v_call: TRBV18
d_call: .
j_call: TRBJ1-1
cdr3_aa: ASSPPGQDTEAF

cdr3_length: 13
v_call: TRBV5-1
d_call: .
j_call: TRBJ1-2
cdr3_aa: ASSPTDGTGGGYT

cdr3_length: 11
v_call: TRBV12-3/TRBV12-4
d_call: TRBD1
j_call: TRBJ1-2
cdr3_aa: ANRDRDGNGYT

cdr3_length: 13
v_call: TRBV9
d_call: TRBD1
j_call: TRBJ1-6
cdr3_aa: ASSELGQGNSPLH

cdr3_length: 14
v_call: TRBV19
d_call: TRBD1
j_call: TRBJ1-5
cdr3_aa: ASSIDGTGGNQPQH

cdr3_length: 13
v_call: TRBV15
d_call: .
j_call: TRBJ1-3
cdr3_aa: ATSRGGSSGNTIY

cdr3_length: 13
v_call: TRBV11-3
d_call: .
j_call: TRBJ1-5
cdr3_aa: ASSLRREENQPQH

cdr3_length: 14
v_call: TRBV6-4
d_call: TRBD1
j_call: TRBJ1-5
cdr3_aa: ASRGTGNYSNQPQH

cdr3_length: 11
v_call: TRBV19
d_call: .
j_call: TRBJ2-1
cdr3_aa: ASSIGGQKEQF

cdr3_length: 14
v_call: TRBV1
d_call: .
j_call: TRBJ2-1
cdr3_aa: TSTTIDPAGNNEQF

cdr3_length: 13
v_call: TRBV19
d_call: .
j_call: TRBJ2-1
cdr3_aa: ASSMGSSGNNEQF

cdr3_length: 12
v_call: TRBV5-1
d_call: TRBD1
j_call: TRBJ1-1
cdr3_aa: ASSLTGVNTEAF

cdr3_length: 12
v_call: TRBV10-3
d_call: TRBD1
j_call: TRBJ1-3
cdr3_aa: ASGTGLSGNTIY

cdr3_length: 11
v_call: TRBV10-2
d_call: TRBD2
j_call: TRBJ2-1
cdr3_aa: ASIRGDYNEQF

cdr3_length: 10
v_call: TRBV29-1
d_call: .
j_call: TRBJ1-2
cdr3_aa: SVRDTNYGYT

cdr3_length: 13
v_call: TRBV5-6
d_call: TRBD1
j_call: TRBJ1-1
cdr3_aa: ASSWDRGLRAEAF

cdr3_length: 13
v_call: TRBV10-3
d_call: .
j_call: TRBJ1-2
cdr3_aa: AISDIGGADYGYT

cdr3_length: 13
v_call: TRBV7-9
d_call: TRBD1
j_call: TRBJ2-1
cdr3_aa: ASSFPGQSYNEQF

cdr3_length: 12
v_call: TRBV2
d_call: TRBD2
j_call: TRBJ2-1
cdr3_aa: ASSKRGGYNEQF